Listed here are 26 T cell receptor beta chains from one sample, sequenced in a study of blood T cell repertoires in COVID-19. Generated by immunoSEQ multiplex PCR, the TCRdb table keeps only in-frame clones and is missing some. The sample lists under 150,000 clones, 80% to 85% occurring once. Sequencing used peripheral blood. These receptors were collected from a woman in her sixties with acute or convalescent COVID-19.

V gene TRBV28 combines with J gene TRBJ2-1; a weak D match, TRBD2 (6 bases). CDR1 MDHEN and CDR2 SYDVKM come from the germline V gene. The CDR3 spans 15 residues. V shed 2 bases and J shed 7 bases, with 15 bases lying between them. The CDR3 protein is CASSLGGTPINEQFF. As DNA, the CDR3 is TGTGCCAGCAGTTTAGGCGGGACTCCCATTAATGAGCAGTTCTTC.

This chain uses TRBV5-6 with TRBJ2-5, with a tentative D call TRBD2 (5 bases). CDR3 size: 14 residues. Germline CDR1 and CDR2: SGHDT and YYEEEE. V lost 4 bases and J 7 bases, leaving 17 bases between the germline ends. The CDR3 sequence is CASSVAGARGTQYF. The CDR3 DNA sequence: TGTGCCAGCAGCGTGGCAGGCGCCCGGGGGACCCAGTACTTC.

This clone was recorded a few times. The chain joins TRBV28 to TRBJ2-7; D might be TRBD2 (5 bases). Per germline, CDR1 MDHEN and CDR2 SYDVKM. Trimming pared 3 bases from V and 6 bases from J, leaving 18 bases between. CDR3 length equals 15 residues. The CDR3 region has the DNA TGTGCCAGCAGTTTGAACCACCCCGAGGGTGCCGAGCAGTACTTC. Translated: CASSLNHPEGAEQYF. Full variable domain (missing parts from reference TRBV28 and TRBJ2-7): DVKVTQSSRYLVKRTGEKVFLECVQDMDHENMFWYRQDPGLGLRLIYFSYDVKMKEKGDIPEGYSVSREKKERFSLILESASTNQTSMYLCASSLNHPEGAEQYFGPGTRLTVT.

This clone was detected a few times. The rearrangement links TRBV30 to TRBJ1-2, with a weak D call TRBD1 (5 bases). Between the trimmed V and J ends, which lost 3 bases and 4 bases, there was a span of 15 bases. Germline assignment: CDR1 GTSNPN and CDR2 SVGIG (reference sequence). This CDR3 region has 14 residues. The CDR3 DNA sequence: TGTGCCTGGAGAACCTGGGGGGGTTTCTATGGCTACACCTTC. The encoded protein is CAWRTWGGFYGYTF. Filled out from reference TRBV30 and TRBJ1-2, the complete variable domain reads SQTIHQWPATLVQPVGSPLSLECTVEGTSNPNLYWYRQAAGRGLQLLFYSVGIGQISSEVPQNLSASRPQDRQFILSSKKLLLSDSGFYLCAWRTWGGFYGYTFGSGTRLTVV.

The chain recombines TRBV7-2 with TRBJ2-6; TRBD2 aligns across 13 bases. Germline CDR1 SGHTA, CDR2 FQGNSA. The CDR3 totals 19 residues. J gave up 4 bases and V 5 bases, and 11 bases lay outside the gene matches. CDR3 protein: CASSGRGLAGVGGANVLTF. CDR3 in DNA: TGTGCCAGCAGCGGACGCGGACTAGCGGGAGTAGGCGGGGCCAACGTCCTGACTTTC.

This rearrangement joins TRBV28 to TRBJ2-7; D remains unclear. The CDR3 sequence is 15 residues long. CDR1 is MDHEN, CDR2 SYDVKM, per germline. V was pared by 1 base and J by 4 bases, with 14 bases between. In DNA, the CDR3 is TGTGCCAGCAGTTTATTGGGCAGGCAAGGTTACGAGCAGTACTTC. Translated, it gives CASSLLGRQGYEQYF. The whole variable domain, remainder taken from reference TRBV28 and TRBJ2-7, is DVKVTQSSRYLVKRTGEKVFLECVQDMDHENMFWYRQDPGLGLRLIYFSYDVKMKEKGDIPEGYSVSREKKERFSLILESASTNQTSMYLCASSLLGRQGYEQYFGPGTRLTVT.

J is TRBJ2-1 and V is TRBV19; 10 bases fit TRBD2. Germline-derived CDR1 and CDR2 are LNHDA and SQIVND (reference sequence). This CDR3 is built from 15 residues. The J segment lost 4 bases and the V segment lost 5 bases, leaving 5 bases of the junction unmatched. CDR3 bases: TGTGCCAGTAGTGAGGCTAGCGGGGGATACAATGAGCAGTTCTTC. This codes for CASSEASGGYNEQFF. Full variable domain (rest looked up from reference TRBV19 and TRBJ2-1): DGGITQSPKYLFRKEGQNVTLSCEQNLNHDAMYWYRQDPGQGLRLIYYSQIVNDFQKGDIAEGYSVSREKKESFPLTVTSAQKNPTAFYLCASSEASGGYNEQFFGPGTRLTVL.

In this sample, this clone turned up a few times. Here the CDR3 reads CASSLYRGQGNTIYF. CDR3 nucleotides: TGTGCCAGCAGCTTATACAGGGGACAGGGAAACACCATATATTTT. The chain is built from TRBV5-4 and TRBJ1-3, with TRBD1 matching 7 bases. CDR1 and CDR2 (germline): SGHNT, YYREEE (reference sequence). CDR3 length equals 15 residues. The V gene end was trimmed by 2 bases and the J gene end by 4 bases; junction bases not matched to a gene: 6.

The rearrangement joins TRBV5-6 to TRBJ1-5; TRBD1 agrees at 11 bases. The CDR3 is 16 residues long. Germline V gene sequence: CDR1 SGHDT, CDR2 YYEEEE. The V gene end was trimmed by 1 base and the J gene end by 5 bases; junction bases not matched to a gene: 5. The CDR3, as DNA: TGTGCCAGCAGCTTGTTCAGGGGACAGGGGGATCAGCCCCAGCATTTT. This gives the protein CASSLFRGQGDQPQHF.

V is TRBV30 and J is TRBJ1-2; 7 positions match TRBD1. The V segment lost 8 bases and the J segment 4 bases; nucleotides outside the gene matches: 13. CDR3 length equals 14 residues. Germline V CDR1 and CDR2: GTSNPN, SVGIG (reference sequence). CDR3 in amino acids: CAGQSGTATYGYTF. As DNA, the CDR3 is TGTGCCGGCCAATCCGGGACAGCGACCTATGGCTACACCTTC.

The CDR3 DNA reads TGTGCCAGCAGTGAAGGGCCGGGAACCAGTCGAGGCTACACCTTC. Residues: CASSEGPGTSRGYTF. The J gene is TRBJ1-2, the V gene TRBV2; D unresolved. The germline CDR1 and CDR2 sequences are SNHLY and FYNNEI. CDR3 length: 15 amino acids. The ends were cut back, 1 base at V and 8 bases at J, with 17 bases in the middle.

This chain uses TRBV5-1 with TRBJ1-3, with D unclear. Germline CDR1 and CDR2: SGHRS and YFSETQ. This CDR3 region has 13 residues. Trimming stripped 7 bases from V and 0 bases from J, with 8 bases between. CDR3 sequence: CASGTVSGNTIYF. For the CDR3, the DNA is TGCGCCAGCGGAACAGTCTCTGGAAACACCATATATTTT.

The chain links TRBV18 to TRBJ2-6, with D unresolved. V gave up 2 bases and J gave up 0 bases, with 5 bases separating them. CDR1 and CDR2 (germline): KGHSH, LQKENI. The CDR3 is 15 amino acids. For the CDR3, the DNA is TGTGCCAGCTCACCAGGAGCCTCTGGGGCCAACGTCCTGACTTTC. Its translation is CASSPGASGANVLTF. The full variable domain, in which reference TRBV18 and TRBJ2-6 provide the parts outside the CDR3, is NAGVMQNPRHLVRRRGQEARLRCSPMKGHSHVYWYRQLPEEGLKFMVYLQKENIIDESGMPKERFSAEFPKEGPSILRIQQVVRGDSAAYFCASSPGASGANVLTFGAGSRLTVL.

This chain uses TRBV29-1 with TRBJ2-1, with TRBD2 matching 10 bases. Trimming took 6 bases from V and 5 from J; bases not matched to a gene: 4. Germline-derived CDR1 and CDR2 are SQVTM and ANQGSEA. The CDR3 has 13 residues. The CDR3 DNA sequence: TGCAGCGTCCGGACTAGCGGTGACAATGAGCAGTTCTTC. This encodes CSVRTSGDNEQFF.

The table lists this clone with a count of one. J is TRBJ1-5 and V is TRBV2; the D gene is possibly TRBD1 (6 bases). The V gene lost 8 bases and the J gene lost 3 bases, with 17 bases spanning the gap. The CDR3 extends over 15 amino acids. Germline V lookup: CDR1 SNHLY, CDR2 FYNNEI. Here the CDR3 reads CASQGWGGLNQPQHF. The DNA for the CDR3 is TGTGCCAGCCAGGGATGGGGGGGCCTCAATCAGCCCCAGCATTTT.

The chain recombines TRBV6-5 with TRBJ2-7; 9 positions match TRBD1. The junction had 7 bases not matched to a gene; V was cut back by 8 bases and J by 5 bases. Germline V CDR1 and CDR2: MNHEY, SVGAGI. The CDR3 runs 13 residues. The chain's CDR3 is CASGRRTGDEQYF. The CDR3 DNA reads as TGTGCCAGCGGCCGAAGGACAGGGGACGAGCAGTACTTC.

This rearrangement joins TRBV2 to TRBJ1-6, with TRBD1 matching over 9 bases. V shed 5 bases and J 10 bases; nucleotides not matched to a gene: 3. Germline lookup yields CDR1 SNHLY and CDR2 FYNNEI. CDR3 length: 13 amino acids. CDR3 DNA sequence: TGTGCCAGCAGTTGGACAGGGGACTCACCCCTCCACTTT. This encodes CASSWTGDSPLHF.

Turning to this clone: The sample carries other DNA sequences with the same CDR3. The rearrangement links TRBV20-1 to TRBJ2-1, with 11 positions matching TRBD2. This CDR3 has 14 amino acids. V was pared by 3 bases and J by 6 bases, with 4 bases of the junction left unmatched. From germline, CDR1 is DFQATT and CDR2 SNEGSKA (reference sequence). CDR3 sequence (DNA): TGCAGTGCTAGTCCGACTAGCGGGATCAATGAGCAGTTCTTC. This encodes CSASPTSGINEQFF.

V is TRBV9 and J is TRBJ2-1; 10 positions match TRBD2. Per germline, CDR1 SGDLS and CDR2 YYNGEE. This CDR3 region has 15 residues. The junction had 8 bases not matched to a gene; V was cut back by 3 bases and J by 8 bases. CDR3 region: CASSELAGLIYEQFF. The CDR3 DNA sequence: TGTGCCAGCAGCGAACTAGCGGGGCTAATCTATGAGCAGTTCTTC.

The chain couples TRBV28 to TRBJ2-5; perhaps TRBD2 as D (6 bases). Trimming removed 9 bases at V and 1 base at J, with 21 bases between. Germline CDR1 reads MDHEN; CDR2 reads SYDVKM. The CDR3 totals 16 residues. CDR3 sequence (DNA): TGTGCCAGTACAATTGGAGGCGGGACCGCCCAAGAGACCCAGTACTTC. As protein: CASTIGGGTAQETQYF.

The chain carries TRBV7-2 and TRBJ1-4; no reliable D call. Trimming pared 3 bases from V and 4 bases from J, leaving 9 bases between. The CDR3 is 14 amino acids. Germline CDR1 is SGHTA and CDR2 is FQGNSA. The chain's CDR3 is CASSLTENNEKLFF. In DNA form, the CDR3 reads TGTGCCAGCAGCTTGACGGAGAATAATGAAAAACTGTTTTTT.

V is TRBV7-2 and J is TRBJ2-1; TRBD1 agrees at 9 bases. Trimming took 3 bases from V and 8 from J; bases not matched to a gene: 8. Germline V gives CDR1 SGHTA, CDR2 FQGNSA. The CDR3 has 15 amino acids. The CDR3 spells CASSFQQGAVDEQFF. The DNA for the CDR3 is TGTGCCAGCAGCTTCCAACAGGGGGCTGTTGATGAGCAGTTCTTC.

V gene TRBV3-1 (or the pseudogene TRBV3-2) combines with J gene TRBJ2-7; 7 positions match TRBD2. The CDR3 consists of 14 residues. The germline gives CDR1 LGHDT, CDR2 YNNKEL (reference sequence). V shed 5 bases, J shed 3 bases, and the junction held 7 bases outside the gene matches. The CDR3 region is CASSSTTSRYEQYF. In nucleotides, the CDR3 is TGTGCCAGCAGCTCCACGACTAGCCGCTACGAGCAGTACTTC.

This clone was seen more than once but under ten times. V usage is TRBV28 and J usage is TRBJ2-4; 15 positions agree with TRBD2. The CDR3 is 17 amino acids. Germline assignment: CDR1 MDHEN and CDR2 SYDVKM. Trimming removed 5 bases from V and 6 bases from J; junction bases left unmatched: 8. CDR3 in DNA: TGTGCCAGCAGTCCCGGACTAGCGGGAGGGTCGGGAAACATTCAGTACTTC. It encodes CASSPGLAGGSGNIQYF.

The chain employs TRBV5-1 and TRBJ2-7; D might be TRBD2 (5 bases). The CDR3 sequence is 15 residues long. Trimming took off 4 bases at V and 3 bases at J, with 17 bases between the two ends. Germline values: CDR1 SGHRS, CDR2 YFSETQ. The CDR3 reads CASSGGSVGDYEQYF. Here the CDR3 DNA reads TGCGCCAGCAGCGGAGGTTCGGTTGGAGACTACGAGCAGTACTTC.

The chain uses TRBV11-3 and TRBJ2-2; 12 bases align to TRBD2. Trimming at V came to 2 bases and at J to 6 bases, leaving 4 bases not matched to a gene. Germline V gives CDR1 SGHNT, CDR2 YENEEA. This CDR3 has 16 amino acids. CDR3 sequence (DNA): TGTGCCAGCAGCTTAAGCGGACTAGCGGGATCCGGGGAGCTGTTTTTT. It yields the protein CASSLSGLAGSGELFF.